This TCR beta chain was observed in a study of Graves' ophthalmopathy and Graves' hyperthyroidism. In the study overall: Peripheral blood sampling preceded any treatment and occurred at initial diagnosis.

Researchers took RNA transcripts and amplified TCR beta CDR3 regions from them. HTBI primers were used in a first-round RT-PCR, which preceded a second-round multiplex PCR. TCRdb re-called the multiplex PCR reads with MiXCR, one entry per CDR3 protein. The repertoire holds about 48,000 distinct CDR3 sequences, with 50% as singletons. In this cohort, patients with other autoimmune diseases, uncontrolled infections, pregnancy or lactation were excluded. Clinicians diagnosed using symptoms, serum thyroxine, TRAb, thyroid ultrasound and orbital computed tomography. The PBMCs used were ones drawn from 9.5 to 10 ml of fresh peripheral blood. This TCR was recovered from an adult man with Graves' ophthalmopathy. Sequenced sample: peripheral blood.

The CDR3 DNA is TGTGCCAGTAATTCCCCTCGAGGGGGCATCACCGGGGAGCTGTTTTTT. Translating gives CASNSPRGGITGELFF. This chain uses TRBV19 with TRBJ2-2; 7 bases are shared with TRBD1. V was pared by 7 bases and J by 4 bases, with 12 bases of the junction left unmatched. The length of the CDR3 is 16 residues. CDR1 is LNHDA, CDR2 SQIVND, per germline (reference sequence).